This entry is about one T cell receptor beta chain. The sample is drawn from a study of CD8 T cells in Susac syndrome. CDR1 is LNHNV and CDR2 is YYDKDF in the germline V gene (reference sequence). The CDR3 has 16 amino acids. Trimming took 4 bases from V and 7 from J, leaving 23 bases between them. In blood CD8+ and CD4+ T cells, TCR beta underwent sequencing. TEMRA cells were FACS-enriched, unlike CD8+ and CD4+ T cells, which were negatively isolated. Reverse transcription of roughly 0.45 to 1 ug RNA was performed with random hexamers. TCR beta CDR3 was amplified by immunoSEQ multiplex PCR. This amplification extended across 54 Vbeta and 13 Jbeta segments. TCRdb fed the immunoSEQ multiplex PCR reads into MiXCR, producing one record per CDR3 protein. The table records approximately 170,000 distinct CDR3 sequences, 92% of them present only once.

The V call is TRBV15, the J call TRBJ2-7, with D perhaps TRBD1 (6 bases). The material sequenced was CD4+ T cells from PBMCs. The receptor comes from a human donor in good health. For the CDR3, the DNA is TGTGCCACCAGCAAGACCGGGACACTGAAATGGGATGAGCAGTACTTC. It is translated as CATSKTGTLKWDEQYF.